This T cell receptor beta chain was identified in a study of cytomegalovirus exposure and HLA in healthy donors. Points from the study as a whole: One variant, a missense change in DCLRE1C, was linked in a later analysis to TCR beta V- and J-gene trimming. Donor immune exposure was known only as CMV serostatus. Roughly uniform sequencing depth across donors was assumed, possibly incorrectly. It was confirmed in vitro that a few of the CMV-associated chains were specific for CMV antigens.

Germline lookup yields CDR1 MDHEN and CDR2 SYDVKM. With 5 bases clipped from V and 0 bases from J, the junction kept 4 bases outside the gene matches. The CDR3 is 15 residues long. The PCR used 60 Vbeta and 13 Jbeta primers. The assay was immunoSEQ multiplex PCR, and TCRdb's table has in-frame clones only and misses some. The data contain 200,000 to 250,000 clones, roughly 80% of them singletons. On this clone: Its antigen remains unidentified.

This chain links TRBV28 with TRBJ1-1, with 9 bases lining up with TRBD1. Sample: PBMCs. This clonotype was obtained from a girl between 10 and 17 years old in good health and CMV-seronegative. CDR3 bases: TGTGCCAGCAGTCCCTGGACAGGGGTGAACACTGAAGCTTTCTTT. It codes for CASSPWTGVNTEAFF.